Listed below are T cell receptor beta chains from one sample, sequenced in a study of CD8 T cells in ankylosing spondylitis. From the 5' RACE reads, TCRdb called clonotypes with MiXCR, one entry per CDR3 protein. Here the sample spans 300,000 to 400,000 distinct CDR3 sequences, 14% to 15% being singletons. Material for sequencing was blood, either unsorted or a sorted T cell fraction (not recorded which). These receptors all come from a male donor with ankylosing spondylitis or in good health (not recorded which). The CDR3 runs from the conserved cysteine through the conserved F or W. Fields, in order: V gene, clone size, J gene, D gene, CDR3 protein, CDR3 DNA. A D gene is named only where the DNA matches it firmly. Size values are once, few and many counts, or a class for expanded clones, and some rows have none.

v_gene: TRBV5-1; abundance: .; j_gene: TRBJ2-5; d_gene: TRBD2; CDR3aa: CASSRGTSGEETQYF; CDR3nt: TGCGCCAGCAGCCGCGGGACTAGCGGGGAAGAGACCCAGTACTTC
v_gene: TRBV20-1; abundance: few; j_gene: TRBJ2-1; d_gene: .; CDR3aa: CSARLLSSYNEQFF; CDR3nt: TGCAGTGCTAGACTGTTGAGCTCCTACAATGAGCAGTTCTTC
v_gene: TRBV29-1; abundance: .; j_gene: TRBJ2-7; d_gene: .; CDR3aa: CSVEVDSSYEQYF; CDR3nt: TGCAGCGTTGAGGTGGACAGCTCCTACGAGCAGTACTTC
v_gene: TRBV20-1; abundance: many; j_gene: TRBJ2-3; d_gene: TRBD1; CDR3aa: CSAGGQGAQYF; CDR3nt: TGCAGTGCTGGGGGACAGGGCGCGCAGTATTTT
v_gene: TRBV20-1; abundance: .; j_gene: TRBJ2-7; d_gene: .; CDR3aa: CSARVQGSLGEQYF; CDR3nt: TGCAGTGCTAGAGTTCAGGGCTCGCTTGGGGAGCAGTACTTC
v_gene: TRBV30; abundance: many; j_gene: TRBJ1-5; d_gene: TRBD1; CDR3aa: CAWRPTGGRDQPQHF; CDR3nt: TGTGCCTGGAGGCCGACAGGGGGTCGGGATCAGCCCCAGCATTTT
v_gene: TRBV25-1; abundance: .; j_gene: TRBJ1-2; d_gene: TRBD1; CDR3aa: CASSEQGGYGYTF; CDR3nt: TGTGCCAGCAGTGAACAGGGGGGCTATGGCTACACCTTC
v_gene: TRBV25-1; abundance: few; j_gene: TRBJ1-1; d_gene: .; CDR3aa: CASSEIRGTEAFF; CDR3nt: TGTGCCAGCAGTGAAATACGGGGTACTGAAGCTTTCTTT
v_gene: TRBV3-1; abundance: few; j_gene: TRBJ2-7; d_gene: TRBD2; CDR3aa: CASRGLAGTEQYF; CDR3nt: TGTGCCAGCAGGGGACTAGCGGGAACCGAGCAGTACTTC
v_gene: TRBV20-1; abundance: few; j_gene: TRBJ1-2; d_gene: .; CDR3aa: CSARGGGNYGYTF; CDR3nt: TGCAGTGCTAGAGGCGGGGGGAACTATGGCTACACCTTC
v_gene: TRBV14; abundance: .; j_gene: TRBJ1-4; d_gene: .; CDR3aa: CASSPSGTWNEKLFF; CDR3nt: TGTGCCAGCAGCCCATCCGGGACATGGAATGAAAAACTGTTTTTT
v_gene: TRBV12-3/TRBV12-4; abundance: few; j_gene: TRBJ1-1; d_gene: .; CDR3aa: CASSFGAMVLNTEAFF; CDR3nt: TGTGCCAGCAGTTTTGGGGCCATGGTATTGAACACTGAAGCTTTCTTT
v_gene: TRBV20-1; abundance: few; j_gene: TRBJ2-7; d_gene: TRBD2; CDR3aa: CSAPGLAGDEQYF; CDR3nt: TGCAGTGCCCCGGGACTAGCGGGAGACGAGCAGTACTTC
v_gene: TRBV12-3/TRBV12-4; abundance: few; j_gene: TRBJ1-5; d_gene: .; CDR3aa: CASSLREVKPQHF; CDR3nt: TGTGCCAGCAGTTTGAGGGAAGTAAAGCCCCAGCATTTT
v_gene: TRBV6-1; abundance: .; j_gene: TRBJ2-3; d_gene: .; CDR3aa: CASTWDGNTQYF; CDR3nt: TGTGCCAGCACCTGGGACGGAAATACGCAGTATTTT
v_gene: TRBV7-9; abundance: few; j_gene: TRBJ1-2; d_gene: .; CDR3aa: CASSLDRRGGYTF; CDR3nt: TGTGCCAGCAGCCTCGACCGGAGGGGTGGCTACACCTTC
v_gene: TRBV5-1; abundance: .; j_gene: TRBJ2-3; d_gene: TRBD2; CDR3aa: CASSSGGGPDTQYF; CDR3nt: TGCGCCAGCAGCTCGGGGGGAGGCCCAGATACGCAGTATTTT
v_gene: TRBV12-3/TRBV12-4; abundance: .; j_gene: TRBJ2-1; d_gene: TRBD2; CDR3aa: CASSFGGSPREQFF; CDR3nt: TGTGCCAGCAGTTTCGGCGGGAGCCCCCGTGAGCAGTTCTTC
v_gene: TRBV5-5; abundance: .; j_gene: TRBJ1-1; d_gene: .; CDR3aa: CASSFRGGRTEAFF; CDR3nt: TGTGCCAGCAGCTTTCGAGGGGGACGAACTGAAGCTTTCTTT
v_gene: TRBV19; abundance: .; j_gene: TRBJ2-1; d_gene: TRBD1; CDR3aa: CASSMDRPGLTSNEQFF; CDR3nt: TGTGCCAGTAGTATGGACAGGCCCGGCCTTACGTCCAATGAGCAGTTCTTC
v_gene: TRBV12-3/TRBV12-4; abundance: few; j_gene: TRBJ2-1; d_gene: TRBD2; CDR3aa: CASSPSGNNEQFF; CDR3nt: TGTGCCAGCAGCCCTAGCGGGAACAATGAGCAGTTCTTC
v_gene: TRBV20-1; abundance: few; j_gene: TRBJ2-7; d_gene: .; CDR3aa: CSARDILSYEQYF; CDR3nt: TGCAGTGCTAGAGACATCCTCTCCTACGAGCAGTACTTC
v_gene: TRBV4-2; abundance: .; j_gene: TRBJ2-1; d_gene: .; CDR3aa: CASSQSSTPLGYNEQFF; CDR3nt: TGTGCCAGCAGCCAATCCTCGACCCCGCTGGGTTACAATGAGCAGTTCTTC
v_gene: TRBV5-1; abundance: many; j_gene: TRBJ1-1; d_gene: TRBD1; CDR3aa: CASSSLGQGNTEAFF; CDR3nt: TGCGCCAGCAGCTCGCTCGGACAGGGGAACACTGAAGCTTTCTTT
v_gene: TRBV11-2; abundance: many; j_gene: TRBJ1-1; d_gene: .; CDR3aa: CASSPGAPNTEAFF; CDR3nt: TGTGCCAGCAGCCCTGGGGCACCTAACACTGAAGCTTTCTTT
v_gene: TRBV6-1; abundance: .; j_gene: TRBJ2-5; d_gene: .; CDR3aa: CASNIGHIKETQYF; CDR3nt: TGTGCCAGCAATATCGGACATATCAAAGAGACCCAGTACTTC
v_gene: TRBV12-3/TRBV12-4; abundance: .; j_gene: TRBJ2-1; d_gene: TRBD1; CDR3aa: CASSRPGWTGVENEQFF; CDR3nt: TGTGCCAGCAGCCGACCAGGGTGGACAGGGGTAGAGAATGAGCAGTTCTTC
v_gene: TRBV7-2; abundance: .; j_gene: TRBJ2-1; d_gene: .; CDR3aa: CASSLAGALSYNEQFF; CDR3nt: TGTGCCAGCAGCTTAGCGGGAGCCCTCTCCTACAATGAGCAGTTCTTC
v_gene: TRBV11-3; abundance: few; j_gene: TRBJ2-1; d_gene: TRBD2; CDR3aa: CASARTSGHNEQFF; CDR3nt: TGTGCCAGCGCCAGAACTAGCGGCCACAATGAGCAGTTCTTC
v_gene: TRBV7-9; abundance: .; j_gene: TRBJ1-6; d_gene: .; CDR3aa: CASSLAYRDSPLHF; CDR3nt: TGTGCCAGCAGCTTAGCATACAGGGATTCACCCCTCCACTTT
v_gene: TRBV5-1; abundance: .; j_gene: TRBJ2-7; d_gene: .; CDR3aa: CASSLDPTVSSYEQYF; CDR3nt: TGCGCCAGCAGCTTGGATCCGACCGTGAGCTCCTACGAGCAGTACTTC
v_gene: TRBV11-2; abundance: many; j_gene: TRBJ1-1; d_gene: .; CDR3aa: CASSSAAGRVYTEAFF; CDR3nt: TGTGCCAGCAGCTCCGCGGCGGGGCGAGTGTACACTGAAGCTTTCTTT
v_gene: TRBV5-1; abundance: .; j_gene: TRBJ2-6; d_gene: .; CDR3aa: CASSLDRVGGANVLTF; CDR3nt: TGCGCCAGCAGCTTGGACAGGGTCGGCGGGGCCAACGTCCTGACTTTC
v_gene: TRBV5-1; abundance: few; j_gene: TRBJ2-5; d_gene: TRBD1; CDR3aa: CASSTGTGKETQYF; CDR3nt: TGCGCCAGCAGCACCGGGACAGGGAAAGAGACCCAGTACTTC
v_gene: TRBV10-3; abundance: few; j_gene: TRBJ2-5; d_gene: TRBD1; CDR3aa: CAISRQGEETQYF; CDR3nt: TGTGCCATCAGCCGACAGGGGGAGGAGACCCAGTACTTC
v_gene: TRBV6-2/TRBV6-3; abundance: few; j_gene: TRBJ2-5; d_gene: .; CDR3aa: CASSQTETQYF; CDR3nt: TGTGCCAGCAGCCAAACGGAAACCCAGTACTTC
v_gene: TRBV24-1; abundance: few; j_gene: TRBJ2-1; d_gene: TRBD2; CDR3aa: CATSDPSLAGGNEQFF; CDR3nt: TGTGCCACCAGTGACCCCTCACTAGCGGGCGGCAATGAGCAGTTCTTC
v_gene: TRBV10-3; abundance: .; j_gene: TRBJ2-3; d_gene: TRBD2; CDR3aa: CATTGTSGLVDTQYF; CDR3nt: TGTGCCACCACCGGGACTAGCGGGTTGGTAGATACGCAGTATTTT
v_gene: TRBV12-3/TRBV12-4; abundance: few; j_gene: TRBJ2-1; d_gene: .; CDR3aa: CASSSGQYYEQFF; CDR3nt: TGTGCCAGCAGTTCAGGACAGTACTATGAGCAGTTCTTC
v_gene: TRBV12-3/TRBV12-4; abundance: .; j_gene: TRBJ1-1; d_gene: .; CDR3aa: CASTSRGGTEAFF; CDR3nt: TGTGCCAGCACCTCCAGGGGAGGCACTGAAGCTTTCTTT
v_gene: TRBV3-1; abundance: .; j_gene: TRBJ2-1; d_gene: TRBD2; CDR3aa: CASSLPPGGMRVYEQFF; CDR3nt: TGTGCCAGCTCACTTCCTCCGGGGGGGATGAGAGTGTATGAGCAGTTCTTC
v_gene: TRBV24-1; abundance: few; j_gene: TRBJ1-4; d_gene: .; CDR3aa: CAKTTAANEKLFF; CDR3nt: TGTGCCAAAACGACAGCTGCTAATGAAAAACTGTTTTTT
v_gene: TRBV6-1; abundance: few; j_gene: TRBJ1-2; d_gene: .; CDR3aa: CAVTGTWPVGGYTF; CDR3nt: TGTGCCGTCACCGGGACGTGGCCCGTCGGTGGCTACACCTTC
v_gene: TRBV7-9; abundance: few; j_gene: TRBJ2-1; d_gene: TRBD1; CDR3aa: CASSKRTGEADEQFF; CDR3nt: TGTGCCAGCAGCAAAAGGACAGGGGAGGCAGATGAGCAGTTCTTC
v_gene: TRBV10-3; abundance: .; j_gene: TRBJ2-1; d_gene: .; CDR3aa: CAAGEWGEQFF; CDR3nt: TGTGCCGCTGGCGAATGGGGTGAGCAGTTCTTC
v_gene: TRBV6-5; abundance: .; j_gene: TRBJ2-1; d_gene: TRBD2; CDR3aa: CASSYGGSYNEQFF; CDR3nt: TGTGCCAGCAGTTACGGCGGGAGTTACAATGAGCAGTTCTTC
v_gene: TRBV20-1; abundance: .; j_gene: TRBJ2-1; d_gene: .; CDR3aa: CSALDRHTAYNEQFF; CDR3nt: TGCAGTGCTCTAGACAGGCACACCGCCTACAATGAGCAGTTCTTC
v_gene: TRBV6-2/TRBV6-3; abundance: .; j_gene: TRBJ1-1; d_gene: .; CDR3aa: CASTTGGGGTEAFF; CDR3nt: TGTGCCAGCACCACTGGAGGGGGAGGCACTGAAGCTTTCTTT
v_gene: TRBV11-2; abundance: .; j_gene: TRBJ2-7; d_gene: .; CDR3aa: CASSALRGHATYEQYF; CDR3nt: TGTGCCAGCAGCGCTCTTAGGGGACATGCAACCTACGAGCAGTACTTC
v_gene: TRBV3-1; abundance: many; j_gene: TRBJ2-7; d_gene: .; CDR3aa: CASSQDKGLSYEQYF; CDR3nt: TGTGCCAGCAGCCAAGATAAGGGCCTCTCCTACGAGCAGTACTTC
v_gene: TRBV5-1; abundance: .; j_gene: TRBJ1-2; d_gene: TRBD1; CDR3aa: CASSLALGQGVGYTF; CDR3nt: TGCGCCAGCAGCTTGGCCCTCGGACAGGGTGTAGGCTACACCTTC
v_gene: TRBV11-2; abundance: .; j_gene: TRBJ1-2; d_gene: TRBD1; CDR3aa: CASSLEPGQGSGNYGYTF; CDR3nt: TGTGCCAGCAGCCTGGAACCGGGACAGGGGTCAGGAAACTATGGCTACACCTTC
v_gene: TRBV29-1; abundance: many; j_gene: TRBJ2-2; d_gene: TRBD2; CDR3aa: CSGLREGSTGELFF; CDR3nt: TGCAGCGGTTTGCGGGAGGGGAGCACCGGGGAGCTGTTTTTT